This T cell receptor beta chain is drawn from a study of blood T cell repertoires in COVID-19. As for the study in general: Both acute and convalescent COVID-19 samples were obtained from the United States, Italy and Spain.

Clones were read by immunoSEQ multiplex PCR, and TCRdb kept only the in-frame ones, dropping some. The table records around 87,000 clones, almost 80% of them present only once. This CDR3 has 14 amino acids. The germline V and J ends were trimmed by 8 bases and 5 bases, with 18 bases remaining between them. Per germline, CDR1 MNHNY and CDR2 SVGAGI (reference sequence). The source is a human donor in a cohort sampled during active COVID-19. The sequenced sample consisted of peripheral blood. The chain links TRBV6-6 to TRBJ1-1; no firm D call. The CDR3 region has the DNA TGTGCCAGCTGTCTGCCCCCGAGGGAGACTGAAGCTTTCTTT. Its protein product is CASCLPPRETEAFF.